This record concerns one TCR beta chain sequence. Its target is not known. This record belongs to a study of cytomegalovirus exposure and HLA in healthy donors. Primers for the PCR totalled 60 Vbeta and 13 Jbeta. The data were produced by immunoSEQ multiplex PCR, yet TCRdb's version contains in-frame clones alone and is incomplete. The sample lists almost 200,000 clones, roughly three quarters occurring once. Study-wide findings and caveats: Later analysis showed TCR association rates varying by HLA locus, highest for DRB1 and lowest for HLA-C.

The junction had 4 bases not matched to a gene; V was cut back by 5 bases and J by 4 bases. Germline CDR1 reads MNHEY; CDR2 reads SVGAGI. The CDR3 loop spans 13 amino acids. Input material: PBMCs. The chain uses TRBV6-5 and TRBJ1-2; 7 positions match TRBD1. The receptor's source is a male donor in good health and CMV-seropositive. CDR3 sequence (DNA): TGTGCCAGCAGTCTGGACAGGTTCTATGGCTACACCTTC. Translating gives CASSLDRFYGYTF.